This is a list of T cell receptor beta chains from one sample in a study of blood T cell repertoires in COVID-19. Profiling relied on immunoSEQ multiplex PCR, and the TCRdb table lists in-frame clones only, not all of them. The table records tens of thousands of clones, around 86% of them present only once. Sequenced: peripheral blood. The receptor set was obtained from a woman over 75 with active or convalescent COVID-19. Both conserved end residues are part of each CDR3. A D gene is named only where the DNA matches it firmly. The size of a clone is reported for some rows only, either as once, few or many, or as a class for expanded clones.

size	V	D	J	CDR3	DNA
few	TRBV10-2	-	TRBJ1-4	CASSEGLTNEKLFF	TGCGCCAGCAGTGAGGGGCTCACGAATGAAAAACTGTTTTTT
-	TRBV2	TRBD1	TRBJ1-5	CASSVRGAQPQHF	TGTGCCAGCAGTGTCAGGGGGGCTCAGCCCCAGCATTTT
-	TRBV27	-	TRBJ2-2	CASSGQNTGELFF	TGTGCCAGCAGTGGACAGAACACCGGGGAGCTGTTTTTT
-	TRBV19	TRBD1	TRBJ2-5	CASSIGDSQETQYF	TGTGCCAGTAGTATAGGGGACAGCCAAGAGACCCAGTACTTC
once	TRBV7-2	TRBD1	TRBJ1-2	CASSMDRGSHGYTF	TGTGCCAGCAGCATGGACAGGGGATCGCATGGCTACACCTTC
-	TRBV10-3	TRBD2	TRBJ2-1	CAITRGLALGDNEQFF	TGTGCCATCACCCGTGGACTAGCGCTGGGAGACAATGAGCAGTTCTTC
-	TRBV5-5	-	TRBJ1-1	CASSSGGRSTEAFF	TGTGCCAGCAGCTCGGGGGGTCGGAGCACTGAAGCTTTCTTT
-	TRBV19	TRBD1	TRBJ2-1	CASSIKGAYNEQFF	TGTGCCAGTAGTATAAAGGGGGCATACAATGAGCAGTTCTTC
-	TRBV30	TRBD1	TRBJ1-1	CAWSAGTGGGRAFF	TGTGCCTGGAGTGCAGGGACAGGGGGAGGGCGAGCTTTCTTT
-	TRBV6-2/TRBV6-3	TRBD2	TRBJ2-2	CASSYPGTSGTGELFF	TGTGCCAGCAGTTACCCCGGGACTAGCGGCACCGGGGAGCTGTTTTTT
-	TRBV18	-	TRBJ2-1	CASSPTLGRNDEQFF	TGTGCCAGCTCACCAACTCTAGGGAGGAATGATGAGCAGTTCTTC
-	TRBV18	-	TRBJ2-7	CASSRDTGSHEQYF	TGTGCCAGCTCTCGGGACACCGGTAGTCACGAGCAGTACTTC
-	TRBV5-1	-	TRBJ2-2	CASSFQGDTGELFF	TGCGCCAGCAGCTTCCAGGGTGACACCGGGGAGCTGTTTTTT
-	TRBV7-4	TRBD1	TRBJ1-4	CASSFRGPNEKLFF	TGTGCCAGCAGCTTCAGGGGGCCTAATGAAAAACTGTTTTTT
-	TRBV30	TRBD2	TRBJ2-1	CAWGLAGDVGQFF	TGTGCCTGGGGACTAGCGGGAGACGTAGGGCAGTTCTTC
-	TRBV7-2	TRBD1	TRBJ2-6	CASSPWTGGGANVLTF	TGTGCCAGCAGCCCCTGGACAGGGGGTGGGGCCAACGTCCTGACTTTC
-	TRBV6-5	-	TRBJ1-5	CASSKGINQPQHF	TGTGCCAGCAGTAAGGGGATCAATCAGCCCCAGCATTTT
few	TRBV6-1	-	TRBJ1-5	CASSESDSYNQPQHF	TGTGCCAGCAGTGAAAGCGACAGTTACAATCAGCCCCAGCATTTT
-	TRBV27	-	TRBJ2-5	CASSPRGVWETQYF	TGTGCCAGCAGTCCCCGGGGAGTTTGGGAGACCCAGTACTTC
-	TRBV2	-	TRBJ1-1	CASSYTVNTEAFF	TGTGCCAGCAGTTATACAGTGAACACTGAAGCTTTCTTT